This TCR beta chain was observed in a study of OX40 agonist ivuxolimab in advanced cancers. Study at large: Aged about 23 to 80 with a mean of about 63 years, they were almost 85% male.

Comment on this clone: Antigen unknown.

The method was immunoSEQ multiplex PCR; TCRdb's version includes in-frame clones alone and lacks a portion of them. The sample consists of tens of thousands of clones, around 82% of them appearing once. General study points: Within 6 weeks, CD4+ and CD8+ blood T cells expanded clonally at 0.1 to 3.0 mg/kg. There were, on average, more expanded clones in CD8+ T cells than in CD4+.

The sample consisted of CD4+ or CD8+ T cells sorted from blood, taken in a trial of the OX40 agonist ivuxolimab. The clonotype originates from an adult with an advanced solid tumor such as melanoma, head and neck, liver or kidney cancer.

The CDR3 here is CASSPNTGERGYTF. Written as DNA, the CDR3 is TGTGCCAGCTCACCAAACACCGGGGAACGCGGCTACACCTTC. J is TRBJ1-2 and V is TRBV18; D gene unclear. Trimming took off 2 bases at V and 8 bases at J, with 15 bases between the two ends. CDR3 length: 14 residues. Germline lookup yields CDR1 KGHSH and CDR2 LQKENI.